This TCR beta chain was sequenced in a study of T cells in Graves' hyperthyroidism and ophthalmopathy (dated by TCRdb to the late 2010s). Notes on the research overall: Peripheral blood was sampled at the time of initial diagnosis, prior to any treatment. According to the paper, TCR Vbeta CDR3 sequencing was carried out on 135 peripheral blood samples, which came from under 50 ophthalmopathy, approximately 78 hyperthyroidism and approximately 17 progressor patients. The approximately 95 discovery patients were divided at random into training and test sets in a 7:3 ratio. Whether ophthalmopathy could be predicted prospectively was tested in an independent validation cohort made up of about 18 hyperthyroidism patients plus 17 patients who later progressed to ophthalmopathy. The study also compared thyroid tissue and blood T-cell repertoires from five or six Graves' hyperthyroidism patients. To identify distinguishing TCR V-J signatures, a discovery cohort of around 100 patients was used, comprising fewer than 45 with Graves' ophthalmopathy and around 57 with stable Graves' hyperthyroidism. After blood sampling, hyperthyroidism patients were treated with methimazole at a starting dose of 30 mg daily, and ophthalmopathy patients were treated with high-dose intravenous methylprednisolone.

This clonotype was observed a few times. Its antigen is currently not known. The input lacks base qualities; no much larger clone sits a single base away. Points the paper makes about the study in general: In validation, the model predicted progression to ophthalmopathy with roughly 66% sensitivity and 72% to 85% specificity, a median of about 6.7 months before onset. No statistical method was used to fix the sample size in advance, and group allocation was not hidden from the investigators. In cross-validation, a model built on a 13 V-J signature told ophthalmopathy apart from stable hyperthyroidism with 85% to 90% sensitivity and about 81% specificity, and in testing the same model reached 80%/75%. Blood samples also contained most of the expanded thyroid clonotypes (frequency above 0.001), which suggests that blood repertoires may reflect thyroid immune responses.

The TCR beta CDR3 regions were amplified from RNA transcripts. For the first round of RT-PCR on the TCR CDR3, the HTBI primer set was used together with the Qiagen OneStep RT-PCR kit. Libraries were constructed in a second round of multiplex PCR, after which size selection and purification were carried out. The libraries were sequenced on an Illumina HiSeq2000 using paired-end 100 bp reads. The paper's data handling went like this. Raw data were processed with SOAPnuke, discarding reads with adapters, uncalled bases, mean Phred below 15, or no exact constant-primer or identifier match. COPE v1.2.5 was used to merge high-quality paired reads, and clonotypes were defined as unique nucleotide sequences. MiTCR v1.1 was used to align clonotypes to the IMGT TRBV, TRBD and TRBJ reference segments. Only V-J combinations with frequency above 0.0001, covering about 99% of repertoires, were analysed. A TCS score was defined as the ratio between F50 (clonal expansion) and ExV (chaos), using BLOSUM62-based TCRdist between CDR3 peptides within each V-J. Welch's t-statistics and random forest reduced 500 to 650 V-J features to 10 to 15, which were used in a naive Bayes classifier (R e1071). The public reads were reprocessed in TCRdb via fastp at Q25 and MiXCR, keeping in-frame beta chains. Duplicate CDR3 protein sequences are folded into a single record with the most common DNA and genes. TCRdb, not the authors, supplied the V and J calls. This sample gives hundreds of thousands of distinct CDR3 sequences in total; less than 30% of them show up just once. Of the sample, about 30% is held by the ten largest clones.

CDR1 and CDR2 were assigned from the germline V gene (reference sequence) as MNHEY and SMNVEV. The CDR3 runs 17 residues from the cysteine to the phenylalanine. CDR3 DNA only is kept here, 51 bases in frame from base 1. At the junction V is shortened by 0 bases and J by 9 bases; bases outside the gene matches: 13. Hyperthyroidism patients were newly diagnosed, had a disease duration of under 2 months, and were aged 18 to 65 years. Any patient with an uncontrolled infection, another autoimmune disease, pregnancy or lactation was excluded. Diagnoses relied on clinical symptoms, serum thyroxine and TRAb, thyroid ultrasound and orbital computed tomography. Blood from progressor patients was drawn when they were first diagnosed with hyperthyroidism, before any ophthalmopathy symptoms appeared. PBMCs were separated from roughly 10 ml of fresh peripheral blood using Ficoll-Paque density gradient centrifugation. Progressor patients were defined as those initially diagnosed with Graves' hyperthyroidism in whom ophthalmopathy developed during follow-up. Trizol reagent was used to extract total RNA, and RNA quality was then checked on an Agilent 2100 Bioanalyzer.

The sample consisted of blood. This receptor was taken from a middle-aged man with Graves' hyperthyroidism that later progressed to Graves' ophthalmopathy. The chain joins TRBV27 to TRBJ2-1, with TRBD1 matching 8 junction bases. The sequenced DNA is TGTGCCAGCAGTTTATCGTGGGGGGCAGGGGGCTTCGGTGAGCAGTTCTTC. This sequence encodes CASSLSWGAGGFGEQFF.